Listed here is a single T cell receptor (beta chain). Its antigen is as yet unknown. The same CDR3 is also encoded by other DNA sequences in this sample. The V segment lost 6 bases and the J segment 3 bases; nucleotides outside the gene matches: 4. The germline V gene encodes CDR1 SGHTA and CDR2 FQGNSA. CDR3 length equals 13 residues. Data came from immunoSEQ multiplex PCR; TCRdb stores just in-frame clones and leaves some out. The repertoire holds under 80,000 clones, approximately 89% seen once, with more than 15% in the top ten. The record originates from a study of OX40 agonist ivuxolimab in advanced cancers. Overall study results and limits: Among the lowest levels of clonal expansion were found in partial responders at 0.1-3.0 mg/kg. In CD8+ T cells, expanded clones were on average more numerous than in CD4+.

The receptor's source is an adult with an advanced solid tumor such as melanoma, head and neck, liver or kidney cancer. The material sequenced was CD4+ or CD8+ T cells sorted from blood, taken in a trial of the OX40 agonist ivuxolimab. The chain links TRBV7-2 to TRBJ2-5, with 7 positions matching TRBD1. The CDR3 nucleotides read TGTGCCAGCAGATGGACAGGCGAAGAGACCCAGTACTTC. It translates to CASRWTGEETQYF.